A single sample is the source of the 8 T cell receptor beta chains below, sequenced in a study of blood T cell repertoires in COVID-19 (dated by TCRdb to the early 2020s). The library relied on the immunoSEQ multiplex PCR assay. As stored in TCRdb, this immuneACCESS dataset retains in-frame rearrangements with V and J assigned. A fraction of the clones does not appear; measured against another copy, unresolved V genes explain less than half of the discrepancy, and the remainder lacks a known reason. This sample has over 200,000 clones in its table, and approximately 84% of those were observed once. The top ten hold 15% of the sample. Specimen: PBMCs or T cells enriched from blood (not recorded which). These receptors were collected from a man aged 18 to 29 who had recovered from COVID-19.

In the case of this clone: Other DNA sequences in this sample translate to the same CDR3. The rearrangement links TRBV12-3 or TRBV12-4 to TRBJ1-1, with D possibly matching TRBD1 (6 bases). Trimming left V 6 bases short and J 0 bases short, with 8 bases between. This CDR3 has 13 amino acids. The chain's CDR3 is CASSGQLNTEAFF. CDR3 nucleotides: TGTGCCAGCAGCGGACAGTTGAACACTGAAGCTTTCTTT.

This clone was detected only a few times. The J gene is TRBJ1-6, the V gene TRBV6-6; possible D gene TRBD1, 6 bases. The CDR3 loop spans 15 amino acids. V shed 4 bases and J shed 9 bases, with 16 bases lying between them. Germline-derived CDR1 and CDR2 are MNHNY and SVGAGI (reference sequence). The CDR3 DNA reads TGTGCCAGCAGTTTCCAAAGCAGGGGCGGTTCACCCCTCCACTTT. Translated: CASSFQSRGGSPLHF.

The genes are TRBV6-1 and TRBJ2-2; 8 nucleotides line up with TRBD1. The CDR3 loop spans 18 amino acids. V lost 2 bases to trimming and J lost 2 bases; unmatched junction nucleotides: 10. In germline, CDR1 is MNHNS, CDR2 SASEGT. DNA of the CDR3: TGTGCCAGCAGTGAACAAGACAGGGGAACTTTAAACACCGGGGAGCTGTTTTTT. This encodes CASSEQDRGTLNTGELFF.

The chain recombines TRBV29-1 with TRBJ1-1; unclear D gene. With 2 bases removed from V and 1 base from J, the gap between germline ends came to 8 bases. In germline, CDR1 is SQVTM, CDR2 ANQGSEA. The CDR3 sequence is 13 residues long. The CDR3 reads CSVEISGNTEAFF. The CDR3 region has the DNA TGCAGCGTTGAAATTTCAGGGAACACTGAAGCTTTCTTT.

V gene TRBV4-1 combines with J gene TRBJ1-1; D not certain. The CDR3 covers 16 residues. The germline V gene encodes CDR1 MGHRA and CDR2 YSYEKL. V lost 2 bases and J 1 base, leaving 14 bases between the germline ends. The CDR3 coding sequence is TGCGCCAGCAGCCAACCGCTAGTCTCGGGGAACACTGAAGCTTTCTTT. It translates to CASSQPLVSGNTEAFF.

The rearrangement links TRBV24-1 to TRBJ2-3; D possibly corresponds to TRBD1 (7 bases). Trimming removed 3 bases at V and 3 bases at J, with 15 bases between. CDR1 is KGHDR, CDR2 SFDVKD, per germline. The CDR3 is 16 amino acids. CDR3: CATSDGRQGGTDTQYF. In nucleotides, the CDR3 is TGTGCCACCAGTGATGGTCGACAGGGAGGTACAGATACGCAGTATTTT.

A single count supports this clone. This CDR3 reads CASSTREIQPQHF. CDR3 nucleotides: TGTGCCAGTAGTACCAGGGAAATTCAGCCCCAGCATTTT. The chain combines TRBV19 with TRBJ1-5; D perhaps matches TRBD1 (5 bases). Trimming left V 4 bases short and J 6 bases short, with 10 bases between. This CDR3 contains 13 residues. Germline values: CDR1 LNHDA, CDR2 SQIVND (reference sequence).

The chain has TRBV30 and TRBJ1-5; 7 positions agree with TRBD1. V lost 2 bases, J lost 3 bases, and 4 bases stayed unmatched. Germline V gene sequence: CDR1 GTSNPN, CDR2 SVGIG (reference sequence). CDR3 length: 14 amino acids. Written as DNA, the CDR3 is TGTGCCTGGAGTACCGGGACAGTCAATCAGCCCCAGCATTTT. It specifies CAWSTGTVNQPQHF.